What follows is one T cell receptor (beta chain) and its context. These data belong to a study of siplizumab effects on memory and regulatory T cells. The table came from immunoSEQ multiplex PCR; TCRdb's copy has only in-frame clones and leaves some out. This table holds tens of thousands of clones, roughly 87% found once. Deletions cut 7 bases from V and 9 bases from J, with 20 bases between. The CDR3 consists of 14 residues. Germline assignment: CDR1 SGDLS and CDR2 YYNGEE. Unstimulated naive, memory, effector memory and TEMRA subsets underwent sequencing in a few donor pairs. The sequence was collected from a human donor in good health. Sequencing was done on a sample of naive CD8+ T cells sorted from blood. This chain uses TRBV9 with TRBJ1-5; possible D gene TRBD1, 6 bases. Written as DNA, the CDR3 is TGTGCCAGCGCCCACGGGGGCGCGGAGCCGCCCCAGCATTTT. This translates into CASAHGGAEPPQHF.